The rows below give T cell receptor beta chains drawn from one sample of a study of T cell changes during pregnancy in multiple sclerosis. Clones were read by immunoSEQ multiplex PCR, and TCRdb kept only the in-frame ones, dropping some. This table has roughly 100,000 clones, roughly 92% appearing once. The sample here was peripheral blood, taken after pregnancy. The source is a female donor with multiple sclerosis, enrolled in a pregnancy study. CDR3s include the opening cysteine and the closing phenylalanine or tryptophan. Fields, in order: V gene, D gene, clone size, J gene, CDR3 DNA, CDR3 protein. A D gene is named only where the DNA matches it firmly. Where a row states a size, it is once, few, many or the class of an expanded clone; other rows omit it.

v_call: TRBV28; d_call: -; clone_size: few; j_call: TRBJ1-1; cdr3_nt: TGTGCCAGCAGTTTTATTCCCGACATTACGAACACTGAAGCTTTCTTT; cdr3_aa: CASSFIPDITNTEAFF
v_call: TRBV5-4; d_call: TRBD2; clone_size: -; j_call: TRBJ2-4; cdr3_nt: TGTGCCAGCAGCTTGGTGGTAGCGGGAGTGAACATTCAGTACTTC; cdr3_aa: CASSLVVAGVNIQYF
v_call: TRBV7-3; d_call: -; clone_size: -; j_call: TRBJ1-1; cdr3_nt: TGTGCCAGCAGCTTAAAATCCGAGGGCACTGAAGCTTTCTTT; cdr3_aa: CASSLKSEGTEAFF
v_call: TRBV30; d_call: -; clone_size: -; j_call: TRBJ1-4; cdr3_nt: TGTGCCTGGAGTCTAGGGACAACCGAAAAACTGTTTTTT; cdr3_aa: CAWSLGTTEKLFF
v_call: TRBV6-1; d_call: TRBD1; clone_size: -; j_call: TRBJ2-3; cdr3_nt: TGTGCCAGCATAACAGGGGCAGATACGCAGTATTTT; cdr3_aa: CASITGADTQYF
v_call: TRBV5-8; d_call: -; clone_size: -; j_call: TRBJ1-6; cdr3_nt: TGTGCCAGCTGGCCTGTGGGCAGGAATAATTCACCCCTCCACTTT; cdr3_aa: CASWPVGRNNSPLHF
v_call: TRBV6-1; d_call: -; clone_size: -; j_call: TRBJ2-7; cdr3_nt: TGTGCCAGCTTCCATTACGAGCAGTACTTC; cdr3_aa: CASFHYEQYF
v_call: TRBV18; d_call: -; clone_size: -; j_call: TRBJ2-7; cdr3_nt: TGTGCCAGCTCACCACAAGACGGGGACTACGAGCAGTACTTC; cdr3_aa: CASSPQDGDYEQYF
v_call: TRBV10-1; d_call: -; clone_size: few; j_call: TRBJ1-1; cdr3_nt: TGCGCCAGCAGTGAGAGTGGCGGGGGCAGGACTGAAGCTTTCTTT; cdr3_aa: CASSESGGGRTEAFF
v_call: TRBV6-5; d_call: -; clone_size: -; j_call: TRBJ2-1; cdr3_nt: TGTGCCAGCAGGAGGCAGGGGAACGGCTACAATGAGCAGTTCTTC; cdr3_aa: CASRRQGNGYNEQFF
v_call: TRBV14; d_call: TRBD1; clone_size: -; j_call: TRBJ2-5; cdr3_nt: TGTGCCAGCAGCCGCTGGGACAGCAAAGAGACCCAGTACTTC; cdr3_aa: CASSRWDSKETQYF
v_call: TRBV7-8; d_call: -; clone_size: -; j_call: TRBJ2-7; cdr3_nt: TGTGCCAGCAGCTTTTCGGGGGAGGCCTACGAGCAGTACTTC; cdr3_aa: CASSFSGEAYEQYF
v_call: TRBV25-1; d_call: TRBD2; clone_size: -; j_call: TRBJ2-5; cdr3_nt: TGTGCCAGCAATATCGGCGGGGGTATCGAGACCCAGTACTTC; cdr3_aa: CASNIGGGIETQYF
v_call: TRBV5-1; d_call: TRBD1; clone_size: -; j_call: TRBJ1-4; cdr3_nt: TGCGCCAGCCGCCGGGACAGTAATGAAAAACTGTTTTTT; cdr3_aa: CASRRDSNEKLFF
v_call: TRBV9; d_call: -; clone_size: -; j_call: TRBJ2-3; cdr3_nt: TGTGCCAGCAGCGTTAGTGGACGGACTAGCACAGATACGCAGTATTTT; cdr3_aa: CASSVSGRTSTDTQYF
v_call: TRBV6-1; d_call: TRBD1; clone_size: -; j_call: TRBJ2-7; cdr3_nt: TGTGCCAGCAGTCTCCGGGACAGAATAGAGCAGTACTTC; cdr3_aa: CASSLRDRIEQYF
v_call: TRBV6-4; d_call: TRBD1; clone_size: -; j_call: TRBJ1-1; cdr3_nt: TGTGCCAGCAGTGCACAGGGGAGTGACACTGAAGCTTTCTTT; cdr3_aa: CASSAQGSDTEAFF
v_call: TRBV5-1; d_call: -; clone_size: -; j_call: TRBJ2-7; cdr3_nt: TGCGCCAGCAGGGGGCCGCAGAGGCGCGACGAGCAGTACTTC; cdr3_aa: CASRGPQRRDEQYF
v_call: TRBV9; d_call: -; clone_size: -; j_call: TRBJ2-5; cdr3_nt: TGTGCCAGCAGCGTCTCGACAGGTATAGAGACCCAGTACTTC; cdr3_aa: CASSVSTGIETQYF
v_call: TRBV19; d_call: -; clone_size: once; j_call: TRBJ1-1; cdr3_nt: TGTGCCAGTAAAGGCAGGGTTAACACTGAAGCTTTCTTT; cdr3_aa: CASKGRVNTEAFF
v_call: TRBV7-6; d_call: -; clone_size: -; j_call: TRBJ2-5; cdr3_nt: TGTGCCAGCAGCTTAGAGGTCGGGTTTGGCGGGACCCAGTACTTC; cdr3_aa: CASSLEVGFGGTQYF
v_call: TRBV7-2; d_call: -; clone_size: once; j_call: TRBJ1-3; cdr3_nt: TGTGCCAGCAGCTTAGTGCGAGCTTTCTCTGGAAACACCATATATTTT; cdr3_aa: CASSLVRAFSGNTIYF
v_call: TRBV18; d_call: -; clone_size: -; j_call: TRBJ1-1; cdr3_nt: TGTGCCAGCTCACCGCTTCACCGGGAAACTGAAGCTTTCTTT; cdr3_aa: CASSPLHRETEAFF
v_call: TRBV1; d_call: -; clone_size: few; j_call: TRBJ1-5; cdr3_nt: TGCACCAGCAGCCAACTGGGACAGAGGATCCAGCCCCAGCATTTT; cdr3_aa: CTSSQLGQRIQPQHF
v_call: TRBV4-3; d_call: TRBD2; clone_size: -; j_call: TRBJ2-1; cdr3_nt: TGCGCCAGCAGCCAAGAACCCCCACTAGCGGGGGGGCATAATGAGCAGTTCTTC; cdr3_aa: CASSQEPPLAGGHNEQFF
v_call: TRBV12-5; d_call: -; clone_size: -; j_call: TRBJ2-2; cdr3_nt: TGTGCTAGTGGTTTGGCTACAGGGATGGGGTTTGGGGAGCTGTTTTTT; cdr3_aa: CASGLATGMGFGELFF